A single T cell receptor (beta chain) is shown here with its context. The antigen is not known. J was trimmed by 0 bases and V by 8 bases; bases with no gene match: 14. The CDR3 runs 17 residues. Germline V gene sequence: CDR1 SQVTM, CDR2 ANQGSEA. This sample was included in a study of T-cell memory formation after mild COVID-19. Study-wide results and limits: Contracting CD8+ clones were enriched in EMRA, CD4+ mainly in CM and EM. Some clones that responded turned up in pre-infection memory, which suggests that cross-reactive memory joined in.

5'RACE with constant-segment primers yielded barcoded, UMI-tagged TCR alpha and TCR beta cDNA libraries. TCRdb re-analysed the 5' RACE reads in MiXCR, keeping a single row per CDR3 protein. This sample has hundreds of thousands of distinct CDR3 sequences, with roughly a sixth found just once. Sequencing was performed on PBMCs or a T cell subset sorted from them (not recorded which). This sequence was found in an adult woman who had mild COVID-19 (a few samples of this study predate the infection). Cell type and time point are not known. The chain links TRBV29-1 to TRBJ2-5; 11 nucleotides agree with TRBD2. DNA for the CDR3: TGCAGCCGCTGGCGCGGGACTAGCGGATTGTACCAAGAGACCCAGTACTTC. Residues: CSRWRGTSGLYQETQYF.